Detailed here is one T cell receptor (beta chain). What it binds is not known. The data are from a study of blood T cells in healthy people across ages. Total RNA was extracted at no less than 6 micrograms per sample. Then a second PCR, running about 6 to 12 cycles, was carried out with a sample-barcoded 5' primer and a J-beta primer mix. Using its own MiXCR run on the 5' RACE reads, TCRdb lists one record per CDR3 protein. This table holds hundreds of thousands of distinct CDR3 sequences, around 24% found once. Study-level findings and limits: Diversity figures derived from one million T cells were judged to underestimate the true value.

The same specimen was also included in a second study, on T cells of mothers and their children. Turning to that study: Related mother-child pairs shared marginally more repertoire than unrelated pairs, though not significantly.

The TCR comes from a boy aged 5-17 years in good health. The sequenced material came from blood.

The CDR3 is CASSPTSSGRAPDEQFF. CDR3 sequence (DNA): TGCGCCAGCAGCCCGACCTCAAGCGGGAGGGCCCCCGATGAGCAGTTCTTC. The genes are TRBV5-1 and TRBJ2-5, with 10 bases identical to TRBD2. The J call could be wrong; TRBJ2-1 is a better fit for the DNA end. The germline CDR1 and CDR2 sequences are SGHRS and YFSETQ. The length of the CDR3 is 17 residues.